This is a list of T cell receptor beta chains from one sample in a study of early T cells in non-severe SARS-CoV-2 infection. TCRdb ran MiXCR on the 5' RACE reads and lists one entry per CDR3 protein. This sample carries some 30,000 distinct CDR3 sequences, roughly 4.7% of them seen once, and the ten largest clones take 6.3%. The sequenced sample consisted of whole blood. The origin of the receptors is an adult who was a healthcare worker with PCR-confirmed SARS-CoV-2 infection or an uninfected control (not recorded which). Both conserved end residues are part of each CDR3. A D gene is named only where the DNA matches it firmly. Clone size is not always given. Where it is, it says once, few, many or a class for expanded clones.

cdr3_nt	cdr3_aa	v_call	j_call	d_call	clone_size
TGTGCCAGCAGCTTAAACCAAGAGACCCAGTACTTC	CASSLNQETQYF	TRBV7-6	TRBJ2-5	NA	many
TGCAGCGTCACGACAGGGAATGAAAAACTGTTTTTT	CSVTTGNEKLFF	TRBV29-1	TRBJ1-4	TRBD1	many
TGCAGTGCTAGGGCTGGGCAAGAGACCCAGTACTTC	CSARAGQETQYF	TRBV20-1	TRBJ2-5	NA	NA
TGTGCCAGCAGCTCAGGGACCTACTACGAGCAGTACTTC	CASSSGTYYEQYF	TRBV7-9	TRBJ2-7	NA	many
TGCAGCGTTGGTTGGAGTAATGAAAAACTGTTTTTT	CSVGWSNEKLFF	TRBV29-1	TRBJ1-4	NA	many
TGTGCCAGCAGCTCGATTATGGTTCCTCACACAGATACGCAGTATTTT	CASSSIMVPHTDTQYF	TRBV13	TRBJ2-3	NA	few
TGTGCCAGCAGCTCGGGACAGGTCTCCTACGAGCAGTACTTC	CASSSGQVSYEQYF	TRBV7-9	TRBJ2-7	TRBD1	NA
TGCAGCGTTGCGACAGGGTCCCCAGATACGCAGTATTTT	CSVATGSPDTQYF	TRBV29-1	TRBJ2-3	TRBD1	few
TGTGCTAGTGGTTTGCCCCCGGGTAGCGGAAACCTCTACGAGCAGTACTTC	CASGLPPGSGNLYEQYF	TRBV12-5	TRBJ2-7	NA	few
TGTGCCAGCAGCTTAGGGGAAACGCGGTCTGAAAAACTGTTTTTT	CASSLGETRSEKLFF	TRBV5-4	TRBJ1-4	NA	NA
TGTGCCAGCAGCCAAGACACTTCTGGGGCCAACGTCCTGATTTTC	CASSQDTSGANVLIF	TRBV4-2	TRBJ2-6	NA	few
TGTGCCAGCAGGACAGGTCCTAACACCGGGGAGCTGTTTTTT	CASRTGPNTGELFF	TRBV9	TRBJ2-2	NA	many
TGTGCCAGCAGCCAAGGTGGGAGCTCCTACGAGCAGTACTTC	CASSQGGSSYEQYF	TRBV12-3/TRBV12-4	TRBJ2-7	NA	NA
TGTGCCAGCAGCCCACTAGCGGGAGGGCCTAATGAGCAGTTCTTC	CASSPLAGGPNEQFF	TRBV14	TRBJ2-1	TRBD2	many
TGTGCCAGCAGAGGGACAGCGGGGGGGGAGACCCAGTACTTC	CASRGTAGGETQYF	TRBV12-3/TRBV12-4	TRBJ2-5	TRBD2	many
TGTGCCAGCAGCCCTATCCAAGGAACTAATGAAAAACTGTTTTTT	CASSPIQGTNEKLFF	TRBV5-6	TRBJ1-4	NA	few
TGTGCCAGCAGGACGACAGGACATAATTCACCCCTCCACTTT	CASRTTGHNSPLHF	TRBV3-1	TRBJ1-6	NA	many
TGTGCCAGCAGCTTATCCGGGACCGGGGAGCTGTTTTTT	CASSLSGTGELFF	TRBV7-9	TRBJ2-2	NA	many
TGCAGCGTTGAAGATTTGGGTAGCACAGATACGCAGTATTTT	CSVEDLGSTDTQYF	TRBV29-1	TRBJ2-3	NA	NA
TGTGCCAGCAGCCGTTTTGTGGGAGGGCCCACAGATACGCAGTATTTT	CASSRFVGGPTDTQYF	TRBV11-2	TRBJ2-3	TRBD2	many
TGTGCCAGTAGTATAGATAGTATCACTGGAAACACCATATATTTT	CASSIDSITGNTIYF	TRBV19	TRBJ1-3	NA	NA
TGCAGTGCTAGAGGGGCGGCCTACGAGCAGTACTTC	CSARGAAYEQYF	TRBV20-1	TRBJ2-7	NA	NA
TGCAGTGCCACCCCCACAGATACGCAGTATTTT	CSATPTDTQYF	TRBV20-1	TRBJ2-3	NA	many
TGCAGCGTTGTTCCCCCCGGGGGCACTGAAGCTTTCTTT	CSVVPPGGTEAFF	TRBV29-1	TRBJ1-1	NA	many
TGCGCCAGCAGCTTGGCCCAAGAGACCCAGTACTTC	CASSLAQETQYF	TRBV5-1	TRBJ2-5	NA	many
TGCGCCAGCAGGTCCGCAAGCGTAGATACGCAGTATTTT	CASRSASVDTQYF	TRBV4-1	TRBJ2-3	NA	many
TGTGCCAGCTCACAAACCCGGGGGAGCGACCACGAGCAGTACTTC	CASSQTRGSDHEQYF	TRBV18	TRBJ2-7	NA	many
TGCAGTGCGCCTGAGAGGACGTTAGATACGCAGTATTTT	CSAPERTLDTQYF	TRBV20-1	TRBJ2-3	NA	NA
TGTGCCAGCAGCCAAGCCGGACAGGGGTCCGGGGAGCTGTTTTTT	CASSQAGQGSGELFF	TRBV3-1	TRBJ2-2	TRBD1	medium-sized
TGTGCCAGCAGTACCGACAGTTACACTGAAGCTTTCTTT	CASSTDSYTEAFF	TRBV12-3/TRBV12-4	TRBJ1-1	NA	NA
TGCGCCAGTGGGACCGGACAGGGGGATGAAAAACTGTTTTTT	CASGTGQGDEKLFF	TRBV5-1	TRBJ1-4	TRBD1	many
TGTGCCAGCAGTTACAAGGGCACAGATACGCAGTATTTT	CASSYKGTDTQYF	TRBV6-2/TRBV6-3	TRBJ2-3	NA	many
TGTGCCAGTAGCCTACTAGCGGGGGCCCGCACAGATACGCAGTATTTT	CASSLLAGARTDTQYF	TRBV19	TRBJ2-3	TRBD2	few
TGTGCCAGCAGCACCACAGGTTCGGGGCAGCCCCAGCATTTT	CASSTTGSGQPQHF	TRBV2	TRBJ1-5	NA	NA
TGTGCCAGCAGTCGAGGCAGGGGGGCTGAAGCTTTCTTT	CASSRGRGAEAFF	TRBV6-1	TRBJ1-1	TRBD1	NA
TGTGCCAGCACGTTGACTAGCGGACTCTCCTACGAGCAGTACTTC	CASTLTSGLSYEQYF	TRBV7-2	TRBJ2-7	TRBD2	few
TGCGCCAGCAGTAAGACCGGGGGGTACGAGCAGTACTTC	CASSKTGGYEQYF	TRBV10-2	TRBJ2-7	TRBD2	many
TGTGCCAGCAGCCCCCTAATGGCCAGGGGGGGAAACACCGGGGAGCTGTTTTTT	CASSPLMARGGNTGELFF	TRBV5-8	TRBJ2-2	NA	many
TGTGCCAGCAGCCAAGCTTGGGACAGAGCCTATGGCTACACCTTC	CASSQAWDRAYGYTF	TRBV4-2	TRBJ1-2	TRBD1	many
TGCAGTGCTAGAGATGGGACAGTCCCTAGCAATGAGCAGTTCTTC	CSARDGTVPSNEQFF	TRBV20-1	TRBJ2-1	TRBD1	few
TGTGCCAGCAGCTCACGACTAGCGGGCGTCCAAGAGACCCAGTACTTC	CASSSRLAGVQETQYF	TRBV3-1	TRBJ2-5	TRBD2	NA
TGCGCCAGCAGCGGGACAGGGGGCGATACCCCTAACTATGGCTACACCTTC	CASSGTGGDTPNYGYTF	TRBV5-1	TRBJ1-2	TRBD1	many
TGTGCCAGCAGCCCAAGGGGAGAGCTAAAGCAGTTCTTC	CASSPRGELKQFF	TRBV7-3	TRBJ2-1	NA	many
TGTGCCAGTAGTATTGTGGGGGCAAATGAGCAGTTCTTC	CASSIVGANEQFF	TRBV19	TRBJ2-1	NA	few
TGCAGCGTTGAAGATCCACGGACTGAAGCTTTCTTT	CSVEDPRTEAFF	TRBV29-1	TRBJ1-1	NA	medium-sized
TGTGCCAGCAGTTTGGTACAGGGCAATCAGCCCCAGCATTTT	CASSLVQGNQPQHF	TRBV12-3/TRBV12-4	TRBJ1-5	NA	many
TGTGCCAGCAGCCGCGGGAAGGGGGGCAATCAGCCCCAGCATTTT	CASSRGKGGNQPQHF	TRBV5-5	TRBJ1-5	NA	many
TGTGCCAGCAGCGGAGGGACTAGCGGGTTTTTTTTCTCCTACGAGCAGTACTTC	CASSGGTSGFFFSYEQYF	TRBV5-6	TRBJ2-7	TRBD2	few
TGTGCCACGCGGCGACGGGGGGCAGGGAATGAAAAACTGTTTTTT	CATRRRGAGNEKLFF	TRBV9	TRBJ1-4	NA	many
TGTGCCAGCAGCTTAGGAGGGTTAGCCAAAAACATTCAGTACTTC	CASSLGGLAKNIQYF	TRBV7-2	TRBJ2-4	NA	NA
TGTGCCAGCAGCTTAGGGGCAGGGGCCAACCAAGAGACCCAGTACTTC	CASSLGAGANQETQYF	TRBV7-6	TRBJ2-5	NA	few
TGTGCCAGCAGCCAAGATCCAGCGGGGGTCAACAATGAGCAGTTCTTC	CASSQDPAGVNNEQFF	TRBV3-1	TRBJ2-1	TRBD2	many
TGTGCCAGTAGCACATTACCGGGACTAGCGGGAGCGGGCACAGATACGCAGTATTTT	CASSTLPGLAGAGTDTQYF	TRBV19	TRBJ2-3	TRBD2	many
TGTGCCAGCGGGCTCACACTTAGCACAGATACGCAGTATTTT	CASGLTLSTDTQYF	TRBV7-8	TRBJ2-3	NA	many
TGTGCCACCTCTCCCCCCGGGGGCCGCGATACGCAGTATTTT	CATSPPGGRDTQYF	TRBV10-3	TRBJ2-3	NA	few
TGTGCCAGCAGCGTCAATAATTCACCCCTCCACTTT	CASSVNNSPLHF	TRBV7-2	TRBJ1-6	NA	few
TGCGCCAGCAGCCAAGGCCCCGGGACAGGGATCAGCGGGGAGCTGTTTTTT	CASSQGPGTGISGELFF	TRBV4-1	TRBJ2-2	TRBD1	many
TGTGCCAGCAGCTCCCGGACAGGGAGGAATGGAAACACCATATATTTT	CASSSRTGRNGNTIYF	TRBV7-6	TRBJ1-3	TRBD1	few
TGTGCCAGCAGGAGGGGGCGACTAACCTTTGGTGAAGCTTTCTTT	CASRRGRLTFGEAFF	TRBV6-5	TRBJ1-1	TRBD1	many
TGTGCCAGTAGTATAGATCTGACGGCTGATACGCAGTATTTT	CASSIDLTADTQYF	TRBV19	TRBJ2-3	NA	NA